Below, 10 T cell receptor beta chains from the same sample are listed, as sequenced in a study of cytomegalovirus exposure and HLA in healthy donors. 13 Jbeta primers and 60 Vbeta primers were used for the PCR. The table came from immunoSEQ multiplex PCR; TCRdb's copy has only in-frame clones and leaves some out. The table shows roughly 160,000 clones, with over 80% occurring only once. The specimen was PBMCs. Receptors were obtained from a male donor in good health and CMV-seronegative.

The CDR3 DNA reads TGTGCCAGCAGCTTAGGGGCTATGGAGCAGTACTTC. This encodes CASSLGAMEQYF. This rearrangement joins TRBV7-2 to TRBJ2-7; D remains ambiguous. The V gene lost 1 base and the J gene lost 7 bases, with 8 bases spanning the gap. Germline V lookup: CDR1 SGHTA, CDR2 FQGNSA. The CDR3 sequence is 12 residues long. Full variable domain (remainder filled in from reference TRBV7-2 and TRBJ2-7): GAGVSQSPSNKVTEKGKDVELRCDPISGHTALYWYRQSLGQGLEFLIYFQGNSAPDKSGLPSDRFSAERTGGSVSTLTIQRTQQEDSAVYLCASSLGAMEQYFGPGTRLTVT.

The genes are TRBV5-1 and TRBJ1-2; tentatively, D is TRBD1 (5 bases). With 1 base removed from V and 6 bases from J, the gap between germline ends came to 10 bases. Germline loops: CDR1 SGHRS, CDR2 YFSETQ. The CDR3 consists of 13 residues. CDR3 coding DNA: TGCGCCAGCAGCTTGCTGGCAGGGCATGGCTACACCTTC. This gives the protein CASSLLAGHGYTF.

The chain has TRBV5-6 and TRBJ1-4; the D gene is possibly TRBD1 (5 bases). Trimming removed 3 bases at V and 6 bases at J, with 9 bases between. The CDR3 has 13 residues. From germline, CDR1 is SGHDT and CDR2 YYEEEE. This chain's CDR3 is CASSWGTHEKLFF. CDR3 nucleotide sequence: TGTGCCAGCAGCTGGGGGACTCATGAAAAACTGTTTTTT. Full variable domain (remainder filled in from reference TRBV5-6 and TRBJ1-4): DAGVTQSPTHLIKTRGQQVTLRCSPKSGHDTVSWYQQALGQGPQFIFQYYEEEERQRGNFPDRFSGHQFPNYSSELNVNALLLGDSALYLCASSWGTHEKLFFGSGTQLSVL.

V is TRBV4-2 and J is TRBJ1-2, with D unresolved. The CDR3 runs to 13 residues. The germline V gene encodes CDR1 LGHNA and CDR2 YNFKEQ. The V end lost 4 bases, the J end lost 5 bases, and 11 bases lay between the germline ends. CDR3 protein: CASSLEGEYGYTF. The CDR3 coding sequence is TGTGCCAGCAGCCTGGAGGGAGAGTATGGCTACACCTTC.

The chain is built from TRBV5-1 and TRBJ1-2, with D maybe TRBD1 (6 bases). V was cut by 6 bases and J by 4 bases, with 22 bases left in between. The CDR3 spans 16 residues. The germline V gene encodes CDR1 SGHRS and CDR2 YFSETQ. In DNA, the CDR3 is TGCGCCAGCAATACCAATCCCGGGACACAGCTCTATGGCTACACCTTC. Translation gives CASNTNPGTQLYGYTF.

The chain joins TRBV19 to TRBJ1-1; unclear D gene. The V gene lost 4 bases and the J gene lost 0 bases, with 6 bases spanning the gap. CDR1 LNHDA and CDR2 SQIVND come from the germline V gene (reference sequence). There are 13 residues in the CDR3. CDR3 DNA sequence: TGTGCCAGTAGTAATACAGTGAACACTGAAGCTTTCTTT. The encoded protein is CASSNTVNTEAFF.

Here the CDR3 DNA reads TGTGCCATCAGTGAGCTCACCGTGCGGGGGGATGGAATGGAGGCTTTCTTT. This translates into CAISELTVRGDGMEAFF. The chain joins TRBV10-3 to TRBJ1-1, with a tentative D call TRBD1 (5 bases). Germline assignment: CDR1 ENHRY and CDR2 SYGVKD. Deletions cut 2 bases from V and 11 bases from J, with 27 bases between. The CDR3 spans 17 residues.

With regard to this clone: The sample has other DNA sequences that encode this CDR3 too. The rearrangement uses TRBV7-2 and TRBJ1-2, with D perhaps TRBD1 (5 bases). This CDR3 has 13 residues. Trimming shortened V by 5 bases and J by 1 base, and 8 bases separated the two germline ends. Looked up from germline, CDR1 is SGHTA and CDR2 is FQGNSA. The CDR3 coding sequence is TGTGCCAGCAGCCCCGACAGTAACTATGGCTACACCTTC. Its protein product is CASSPDSNYGYTF. Supplemented by reference TRBV7-2 and TRBJ1-2, the full variable domain reads GAGVSQSPSNKVTEKGKDVELRCDPISGHTALYWYRQSLGQGLEFLIYFQGNSAPDKSGLPSDRFSAERTGGSVSTLTIQRTQQEDSAVYLCASSPDSNYGYTFGSGTRLTVV.

The V and J genes are TRBV5-6 and TRBJ2-5, with a possible D match to TRBD1 (6 bases). CDR1 is SGHDT and CDR2 is YYEEEE in the germline V gene. This CDR3 is 16 amino acids long. The ends were cut back, 4 bases at V and 4 bases at J, with 20 bases in the middle. CDR3 residues: CASSLSYSGAGETQYF. The DNA of the CDR3 is TGTGCCAGCAGCCTGTCCTACTCAGGGGCAGGAGAGACCCAGTACTTC.

The rearrangement uses TRBV10-1 and TRBJ2-5; 8 nucleotides match TRBD1. V was pared by 5 bases and J by 1 base, with 6 bases of the junction left unmatched. The V gene's germline CDR1 is WNHNN and CDR2 SYGVQD (reference sequence). CDR3 size: 15 residues. The CDR3 nucleotides are TGCGCCAGCAGTACTGGACAGGGCTCCCAAGAGACCCAGTACTTC. Amino acid sequence: CASSTGQGSQETQYF.